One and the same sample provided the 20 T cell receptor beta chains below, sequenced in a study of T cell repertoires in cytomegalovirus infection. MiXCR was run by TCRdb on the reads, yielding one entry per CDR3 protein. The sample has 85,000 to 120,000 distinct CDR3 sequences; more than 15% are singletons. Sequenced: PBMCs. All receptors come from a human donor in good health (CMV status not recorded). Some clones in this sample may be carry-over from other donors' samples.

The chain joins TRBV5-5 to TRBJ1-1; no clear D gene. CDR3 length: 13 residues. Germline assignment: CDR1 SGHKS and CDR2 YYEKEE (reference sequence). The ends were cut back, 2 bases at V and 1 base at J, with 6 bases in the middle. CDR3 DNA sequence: TGTGCCAGCAGCTTCTACTCGAACACTGAAGCTTTCTTT. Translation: CASSFYSNTEAFF.

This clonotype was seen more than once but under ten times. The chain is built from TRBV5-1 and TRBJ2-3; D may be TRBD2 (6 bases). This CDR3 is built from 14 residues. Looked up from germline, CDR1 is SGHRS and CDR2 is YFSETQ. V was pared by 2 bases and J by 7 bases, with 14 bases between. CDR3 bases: TGCGCCAGCAGCTTTTCCGGGGAGGTGAATACGCAGTATTTT. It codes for CASSFSGEVNTQYF.

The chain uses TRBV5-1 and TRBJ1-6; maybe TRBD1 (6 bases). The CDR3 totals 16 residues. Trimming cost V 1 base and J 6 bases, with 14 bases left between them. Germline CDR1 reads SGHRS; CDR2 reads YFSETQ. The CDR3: CASSLSQTGSNSPLHF. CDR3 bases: TGCGCCAGCAGCTTGTCCCAGACAGGCAGTAATTCACCCCTCCACTTT. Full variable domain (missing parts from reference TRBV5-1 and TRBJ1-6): KAGVTQTPRYLIKTRGQQVTLSCSPISGHRSVSWYQQTPGQGLQFLFEYFSETQRNKGNFPGRFSGRQFSNSRSEMNVSTLELGDSALYLCASSLSQTGSNSPLHFGNGTRLTVT.

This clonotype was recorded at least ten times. CDR3 sequence (DNA): TGTGCCAGCAGCTTAGACGGGGTCCAGCCCCAGCATTTT. Its protein product is CASSLDGVQPQHF. The chain carries TRBV7-2 and TRBJ1-5; D is unresolved. This CDR3 region has 13 residues. Per germline, CDR1 SGHTA and CDR2 FQGNSA. The V gene lost 1 base and the J gene lost 7 bases, with 8 bases spanning the gap. The full variable domain, rest sourced from reference TRBV7-2 and TRBJ1-5, is GAGVSQSPSNKVTEKGKDVELRCDPISGHTALYWYRQSLGQGLEFLIYFQGNSAPDKSGLPSDRFSAERTGGSVSTLTIQRTQQEDSAVYLCASSLDGVQPQHFGDGTRLSIL.

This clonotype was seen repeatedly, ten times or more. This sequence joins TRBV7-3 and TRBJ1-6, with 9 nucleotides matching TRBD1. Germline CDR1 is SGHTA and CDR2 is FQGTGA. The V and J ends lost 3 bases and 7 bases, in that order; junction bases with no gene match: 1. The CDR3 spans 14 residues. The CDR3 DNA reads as TGTGCCAGCAGCTTCACAGGGGGCAATTCACCCCTCCACTTT. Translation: CASSFTGGNSPLHF.

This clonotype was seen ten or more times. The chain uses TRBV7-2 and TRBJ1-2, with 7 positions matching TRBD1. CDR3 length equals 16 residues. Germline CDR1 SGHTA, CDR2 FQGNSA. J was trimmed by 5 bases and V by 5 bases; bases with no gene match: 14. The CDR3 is CASSPYVGRGQYGYTF. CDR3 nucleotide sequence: TGTGCCAGCAGCCCATATGTGGGGAGGGGGCAATATGGCTACACCTTC.

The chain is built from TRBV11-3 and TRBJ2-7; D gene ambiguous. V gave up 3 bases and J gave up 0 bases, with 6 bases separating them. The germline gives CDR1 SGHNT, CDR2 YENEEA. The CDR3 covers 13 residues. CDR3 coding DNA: TGTGCCAGCAGCTTTGGGCACTCCTACGAGCAGTACTTC. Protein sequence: CASSFGHSYEQYF. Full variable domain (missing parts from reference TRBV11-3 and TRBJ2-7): EAGVVQSPRYKIIEKKQPVAFWCNPISGHNTLYWYLQNLGQGPELLIRYENEEAVDDSQLPKDRFSAERLKGVDSTLKIQPAELGDSAVYLCASSFGHSYEQYFGPGTRLTVT.

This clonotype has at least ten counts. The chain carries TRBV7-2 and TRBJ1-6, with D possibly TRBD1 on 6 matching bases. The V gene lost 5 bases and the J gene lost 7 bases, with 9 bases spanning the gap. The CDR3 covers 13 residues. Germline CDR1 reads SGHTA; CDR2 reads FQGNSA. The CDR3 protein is CASSTGLNSPLHF. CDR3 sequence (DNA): TGTGCCAGCAGCACAGGGCTCAATTCACCCCTCCACTTT.

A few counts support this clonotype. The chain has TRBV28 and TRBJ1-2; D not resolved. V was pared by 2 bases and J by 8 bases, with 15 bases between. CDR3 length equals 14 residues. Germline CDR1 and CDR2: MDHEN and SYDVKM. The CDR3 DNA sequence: TGTGCCAGCAGTTTAGAGGTGATCCCCAAAGGCTACACCTTC. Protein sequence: CASSLEVIPKGYTF.

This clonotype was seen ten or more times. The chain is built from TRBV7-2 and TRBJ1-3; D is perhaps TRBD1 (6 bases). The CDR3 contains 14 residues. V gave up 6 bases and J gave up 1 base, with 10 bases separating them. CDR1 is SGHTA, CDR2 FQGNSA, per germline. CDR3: CASRDRRSGNTIYF. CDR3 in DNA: TGTGCCAGCAGAGACAGGCGATCTGGAAACACCATATATTTT.

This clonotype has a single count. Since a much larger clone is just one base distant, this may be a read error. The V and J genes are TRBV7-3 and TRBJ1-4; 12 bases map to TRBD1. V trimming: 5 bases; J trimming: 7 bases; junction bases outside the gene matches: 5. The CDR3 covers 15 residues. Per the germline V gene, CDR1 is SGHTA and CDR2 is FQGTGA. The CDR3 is CASSAGTGGGEKLFF. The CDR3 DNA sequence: TGTGCCAGCAGCGCTGGGACAGGGGGCGGTGAAAAACTGTTTTTT.

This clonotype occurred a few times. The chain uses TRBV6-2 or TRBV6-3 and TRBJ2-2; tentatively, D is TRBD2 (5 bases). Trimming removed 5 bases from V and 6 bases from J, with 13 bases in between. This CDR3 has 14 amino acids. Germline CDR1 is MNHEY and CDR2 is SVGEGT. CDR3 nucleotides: TGTGCCAGCAGTGTAGAGGGTCGGGCCGGGGAGCTGTTTTTT. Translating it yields CASSVEGRAGELFF.

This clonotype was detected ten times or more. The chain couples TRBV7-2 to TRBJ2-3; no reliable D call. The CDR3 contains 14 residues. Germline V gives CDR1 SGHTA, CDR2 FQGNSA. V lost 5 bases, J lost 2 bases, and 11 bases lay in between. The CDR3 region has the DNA TGTGCCAGCAGCCCAACCAGAGCCACAGATACGCAGTATTTT. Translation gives CASSPTRATDTQYF. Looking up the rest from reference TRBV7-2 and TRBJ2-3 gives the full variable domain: GAGVSQSPSNKVTEKGKDVELRCDPISGHTALYWYRQSLGQGLEFLIYFQGNSAPDKSGLPSDRFSAERTGGSVSTLTIQRTQQEDSAVYLCASSPTRATDTQYFGPGTRLTVL.

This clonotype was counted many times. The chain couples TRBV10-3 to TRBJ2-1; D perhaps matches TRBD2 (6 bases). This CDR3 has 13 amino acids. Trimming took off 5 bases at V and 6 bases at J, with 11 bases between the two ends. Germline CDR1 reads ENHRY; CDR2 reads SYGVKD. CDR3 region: CAISLAGSNEQFF. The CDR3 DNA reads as TGTGCCATCAGTCTTGCCGGGAGCAATGAGCAGTTCTTC.

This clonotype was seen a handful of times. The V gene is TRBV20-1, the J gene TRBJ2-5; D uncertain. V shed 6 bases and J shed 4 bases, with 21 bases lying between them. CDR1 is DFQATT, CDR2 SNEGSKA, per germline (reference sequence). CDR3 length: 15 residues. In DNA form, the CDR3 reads TGCAGTGCGACGATAGGGCCCAAAGACCGAGAGACCCAGTACTTC. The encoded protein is CSATIGPKDRETQYF.

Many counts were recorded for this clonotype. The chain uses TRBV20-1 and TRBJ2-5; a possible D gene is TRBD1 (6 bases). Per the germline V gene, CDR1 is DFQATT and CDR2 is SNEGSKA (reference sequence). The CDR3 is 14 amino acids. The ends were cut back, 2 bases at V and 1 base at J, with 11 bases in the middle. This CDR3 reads CSARPWTVQETQYF. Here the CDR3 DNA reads TGCAGTGCTAGACCCTGGACAGTCCAAGAGACCCAGTACTTC.

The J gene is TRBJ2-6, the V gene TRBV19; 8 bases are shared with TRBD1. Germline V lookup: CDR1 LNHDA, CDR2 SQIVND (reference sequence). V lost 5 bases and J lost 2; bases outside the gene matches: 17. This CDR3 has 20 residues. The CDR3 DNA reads TGTGCCAGTAGTCTCGGGACAGGATCATACAACGAACCTGGGGCCAACGTCCTGACTTTC. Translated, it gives CASSLGTGSYNEPGANVLTF. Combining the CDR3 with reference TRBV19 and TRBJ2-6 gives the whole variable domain DGGITQSPKYLFRKEGQNVTLSCEQNLNHDAMYWYRQDPGQGLRLIYYSQIVNDFQKGDIAEGYSVSREKKESFPLTVTSAQKNPTAFYLCASSLGTGSYNEPGANVLTFGAGSRLTVL.

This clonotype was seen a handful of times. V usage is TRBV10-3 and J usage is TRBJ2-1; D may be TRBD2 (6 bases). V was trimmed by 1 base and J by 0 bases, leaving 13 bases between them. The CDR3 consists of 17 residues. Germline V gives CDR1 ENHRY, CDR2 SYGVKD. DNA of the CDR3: TGTGCCATCAGTGAGTGGGGGGTGACGAGCTCCTACAATGAGCAGTTCTTC. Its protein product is CAISEWGVTSSYNEQFF.

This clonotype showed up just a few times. The CDR3 spells CASIRGTGVGTEAFF. The CDR3 bases are TGTGCCAGCATACGGGGTACAGGGGTAGGTACTGAAGCTTTCTTT. The V and J genes are TRBV5-4 and TRBJ1-1; 7 bases map to TRBD1. V trimming: 6 bases; J trimming: 5 bases; junction bases outside the gene matches: 13. The length of the CDR3 is 15 residues. Per the germline V gene, CDR1 is SGHNT and CDR2 is YYREEE (reference sequence).

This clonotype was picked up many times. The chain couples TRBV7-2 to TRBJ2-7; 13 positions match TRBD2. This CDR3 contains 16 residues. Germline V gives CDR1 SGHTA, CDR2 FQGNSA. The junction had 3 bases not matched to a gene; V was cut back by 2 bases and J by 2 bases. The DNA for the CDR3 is TGTGCCAGCAGCTTACAACTAGCGGGGGGGCCCTACGAGCAGTACTTC. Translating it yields CASSLQLAGGPYEQYF.